This TCR beta chain originates from a study of OX40 agonist ivuxolimab in advanced cancers. Across the whole study: As their treatment, patients were administered ivuxolimab, an agonistic anti-OX40 (CD134) antibody.

Study-wide results and caveats: Normalized T-cell clonal expansion was also low in some nonresponders.

The assay was immunoSEQ multiplex PCR, and TCRdb's table has in-frame clones only and misses some. The sample includes approximately 69,000 clones, 65% to 90% of them seen just once. The germline gives CDR1 MNHEY, CDR2 SVGAGI. The CDR3 extends over 13 amino acids. Notes on this clone: Its antigen remains unidentified. An end of the junction differs from the germline gene, which may be a read error.

The TCR sequence derives from an adult with an advanced solid tumor such as melanoma, head and neck, liver or kidney cancer. Sequencing was performed on CD4+ or CD8+ T cells sorted from blood, taken in a trial of the OX40 agonist ivuxolimab. This rearrangement joins TRBV6-5 to TRBJ1-2; no definite D call. The CDR3 reads CASSNGVGYGHTF. CDR3 bases: TGTGCCAGCAGTAACGGAGTGGGCTATGGCCACACCTTC.